This entry features one T cell receptor beta chain sequence. This CDR3 contains 13 residues. Germline V lookup: CDR1 KGHSH, CDR2 LQKENI. Germline trimming cut 3 bases from V and 5 bases from J; bases unmatched to any gene: 3. The data belong to a study of blood T cell repertoires in COVID-19. Study in general: Acute-phase and convalescent COVID-19 samples originated in the United States, Italy and Spain.

Authors' analysis steps: Amplification from reference gene primers served as the basis for estimated nucleated cell counts. TCRdb's copy holds only in-frame clones and misses some; the assay was immunoSEQ multiplex PCR. From that table come the V and J calls and clone size; the DNA was used to work out D and trimming. The table includes hundreds of thousands of clones, 84% detected once. The sequence derives from a man aged 30 to 39 with active or convalescent COVID-19. J is TRBJ1-2 and V is TRBV18, with TRBD1 identical over 7 bases. The specimen was peripheral blood. The CDR3 protein is CASSPGQVYGYTF. The CDR3 nucleotides are TGTGCCAGCTCACCCGGACAGGTGTATGGCTACACCTTC.